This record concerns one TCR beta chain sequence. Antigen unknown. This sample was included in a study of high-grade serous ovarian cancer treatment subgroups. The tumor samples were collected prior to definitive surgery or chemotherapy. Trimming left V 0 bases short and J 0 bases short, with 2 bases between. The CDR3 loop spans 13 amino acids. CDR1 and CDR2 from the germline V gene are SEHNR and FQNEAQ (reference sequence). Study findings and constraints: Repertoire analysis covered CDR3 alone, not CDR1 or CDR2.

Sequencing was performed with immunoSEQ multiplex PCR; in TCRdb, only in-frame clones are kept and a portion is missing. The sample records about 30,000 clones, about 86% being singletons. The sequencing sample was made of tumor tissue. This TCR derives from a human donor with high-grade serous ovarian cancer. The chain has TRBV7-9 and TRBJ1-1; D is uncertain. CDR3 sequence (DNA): TGTGCCAGCAGCTTAGCAATGAACACTGAAGCTTTCTTT. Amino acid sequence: CASSLAMNTEAFF.